This TCR beta chain was documented in a study of regulatory T cells in long-lasting Graves disease. Study-level background: It was over 5 years of antithyroid drugs, with positive TSH receptor antibodies, that meant persistent Graves' disease. Regarding the study as a whole: Persistent cases favored TRBV28, TRBJ1-2 and TRBJ2-5.

Building of the TCR beta libraries involved iRepertoire HTBI primers and Arm-PCR of CDR3 regions. TCRdb re-called the multiplex PCR reads through MiXCR, storing one row per CDR3 protein. Found here are approximately 400,000 distinct CDR3 sequences, around 24% of them singletons; the top ten hold around 24%. CDR1 is SGHRS, CDR2 YFSETQ, per germline. The CDR3 runs 14 residues. A note on this clonotype: As yet, its antigen is unknown. Germline is not matched at one junction end, which may reflect a read error.

Sample time point: persistent/refractory GD, antithyroid drugs over 5 years with positive TRAb. After RNA was extracted from PBMCs, the TCR library was made from it. Enrollment of patients was through an endocrinology department in Xi'an, China. This receptor was obtained from a female donor with Graves disease. The chain joins TRBV5-1 to TRBJ1-4; D is unresolved. The sequences come from peripheral blood mononuclear cells (PBMCs), collected when the disease was refractory, from a patient treated with antithyroid drugs. CDR3 in DNA: TGTGCCAGCAGCCCGGGAGACTGGAGTGAAAAACTGTTTTTT. This encodes CASSPGDWSEKLFF.